This T cell receptor beta chain derives from a study of T cell responses to AZD1222 COVID-19 vaccine. General study results and limits: Possibly, clonal diversity was underestimated; donors were largely white British and included more females.

Of note for this clone: As yet, its antigen is unknown.

The table came from immunoSEQ multiplex PCR; TCRdb's copy has only in-frame clones and leaves some out. The data show about 140,000 clones, 90% to 95% seen once. Here the sequenced sample was peripheral blood, taken 28 days after the second AZD1222 dose. The clonotype originates from an adult who received the AZD1222 COVID-19 vaccine.

The CDR3 spells CASSRQSRTSGRASLSFEQFF. The CDR3, as DNA: TGTGCCAGCAGCCGACAGAGCCGGACTAGCGGGAGGGCCTCCCTATCGTTTGAGCAGTTCTTC. V is TRBV4-2 and J is TRBJ2-1; 15 bases line up with TRBD2. CDR1 LGHNA and CDR2 YNFKEQ come from the germline V gene. Unmatched junction bases numbered 22, after V lost 4 bases and J lost 9 bases. The CDR3 covers 21 residues.